This T cell receptor (beta chain) was recorded in a study of radiotherapy plus CTLA-4 blockade in lung cancer. Generated by immunoSEQ multiplex PCR, the TCRdb table keeps only in-frame clones and is missing some. The sample carries more than 95,000 clones, approximately 72% recorded once. The CDR3 contains 15 residues. Germline V gene sequence: CDR1 MNHEY, CDR2 SVGAGI. Germline trimming cut 2 bases from V and 6 bases from J; bases unmatched to any gene: 8. This receptor was obtained from a human donor with non-small cell lung cancer who had a partial response to radiotherapy plus ipilimumab. Some clones in this sample may be carry-over from other donors' samples. This sequence joins TRBV6-5 and TRBJ1-2, with 8 bases matching TRBD1. The source was peripheral blood, collected from a patient treated with radiotherapy plus ipilimumab. The chain's CDR3 is CASSYGGQGAHGYTF. CDR3 nucleotide sequence: TGTGCCAGCAGTTACGGCGGTCAGGGGGCGCATGGCTACACCTTC.